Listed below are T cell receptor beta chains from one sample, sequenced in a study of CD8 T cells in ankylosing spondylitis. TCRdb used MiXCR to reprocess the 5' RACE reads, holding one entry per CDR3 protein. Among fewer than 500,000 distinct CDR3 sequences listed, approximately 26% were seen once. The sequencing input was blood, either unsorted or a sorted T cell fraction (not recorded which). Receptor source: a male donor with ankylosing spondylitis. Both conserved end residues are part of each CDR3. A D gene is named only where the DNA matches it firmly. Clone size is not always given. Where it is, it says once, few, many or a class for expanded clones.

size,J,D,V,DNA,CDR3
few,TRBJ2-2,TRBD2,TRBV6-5,TGTGCCAGCAGTTACTCGACCCTAGCGGGATATCACACCGGGGAGCTGTTTTTT,CASSYSTLAGYHTGELFF
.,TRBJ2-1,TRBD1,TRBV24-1,TGTGCCACCAGTGATTTGCGGGCCGGGACAGAAAATAATATCAATGAGCAGTTCTTC,CATSDLRAGTENNINEQFF
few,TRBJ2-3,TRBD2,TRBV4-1,TGCGCCAGCAGCCAAGAAATGGTACTAGCGGGAGGTACGCAGTATTTT,CASSQEMVLAGGTQYF
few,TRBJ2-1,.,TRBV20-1,TGCAGTGCTAGCTTGGACTACTACAATGAGCAGTTCTTC,CSASLDYYNEQFF
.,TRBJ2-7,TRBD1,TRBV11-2,TGTGCCAGCAGCGAAAGGAGGGGACAGGCCTCCTACGAGCAGTACTTC,CASSERRGQASYEQYF
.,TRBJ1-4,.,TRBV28,TGTGCCAGCAGTTTACCTAGGGGGTCTTTTGAAAAACTGTTTTTT,CASSLPRGSFEKLFF
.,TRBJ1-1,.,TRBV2,TGTGCCAGAAGGGCGGTGAACACTGAAGCTTTCTTT,CARRAVNTEAFF
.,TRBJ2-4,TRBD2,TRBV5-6,TGTGCCAGCAGCGTACTAGCGGTAGCCAAAAACATTCAGTACTTC,CASSVLAVAKNIQYF
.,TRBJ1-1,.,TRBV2,TGTGCCAGCAGCGAGTGGGAGAGCGCTGAAGCTTTCTTT,CASSEWESAEAFF
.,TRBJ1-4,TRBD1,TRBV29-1,TGCAGCGTTGAAGGGACAGGGATTAATGAAAAACTGTTTTTT,CSVEGTGINEKLFF
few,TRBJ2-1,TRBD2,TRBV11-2,TGTGCCAGCACCCATCTAACTAGCGCTTTCAATGAGCAGTTCTTC,CASTHLTSAFNEQFF
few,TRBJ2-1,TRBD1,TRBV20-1,TGCAGTGCTATACAGGGGGCATGGGGAAATGAGCAGTTCTTC,CSAIQGAWGNEQFF
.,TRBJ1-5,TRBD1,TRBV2,TGTGCCAGCAGGGGGGACAGTCAATCTCAGCCCCAGCATTTT,CASRGDSQSQPQHF
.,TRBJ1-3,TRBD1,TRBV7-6,TGTGCCAGCAGCCCGACAGGGAATGGAAACACCATATATTTT,CASSPTGNGNTIYF
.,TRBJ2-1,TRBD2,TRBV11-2,TGTGCCAGCCGACCAAATAGCGGGGTCTCCTACAATGAGCAGTTCTTC,CASRPNSGVSYNEQFF
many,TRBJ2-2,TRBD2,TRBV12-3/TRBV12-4,TGTGCCAGCAGTACCCTGGGGGGGAGACTGGGGGAGCTGTTTTTT,CASSTLGGRLGELFF
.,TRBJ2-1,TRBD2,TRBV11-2,TGTGCCAGCTTAGCCCCCCTTTTCGGCGGGAGTAAGGATGAGCAGTTCTTC,CASLAPLFGGSKDEQFF
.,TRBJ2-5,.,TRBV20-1,TGCAGTGTCAAAGGGCAGGACCCAAGAGGGACCCAGTACTTC,CSVKGQDPRGTQYF
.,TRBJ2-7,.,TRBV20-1,TGCAGTGCTAGTGACGAACCGGGACGAGGGTTCGAGCAGTACTTC,CSASDEPGRGFEQYF
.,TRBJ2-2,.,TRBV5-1,TGCGCCAGCAGCTTGGCCGGAAGTCTAGCCCAGGGGACCGGGGAGCTGTTTTTT,CASSLAGSLAQGTGELFF
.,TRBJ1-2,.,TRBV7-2,TGTGCCAGCAGCCCGGGGGGGTATACTAACTATGGCTACACCTTC,CASSPGGYTNYGYTF
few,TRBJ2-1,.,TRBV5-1,TGCGCCAGCAGCTTAGACGGGAGTGAGCAGTTCTTC,CASSLDGSEQFF
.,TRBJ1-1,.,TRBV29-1,TGCAGCGTGGCCGGACGTCAGAACACTGAAGCTTTCTTT,CSVAGRQNTEAFF
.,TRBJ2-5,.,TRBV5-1,TGCGCCAGCAGCTTGGGGCCAACGCGGGGTCAAGAGACCCAGTACTTC,CASSLGPTRGQETQYF
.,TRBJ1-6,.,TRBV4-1,TGCGCCAGCAGCCATTTTCCGGGGGACGGTAATTCACCCCTCCACTTT,CASSHFPGDGNSPLHF
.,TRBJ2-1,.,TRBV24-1,TGTGCCACCAGTGATCCCTCGGGACAAGCCTACAATGAGCAGTTCTTC,CATSDPSGQAYNEQFF
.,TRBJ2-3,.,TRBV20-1,TGCAGTGCTAGAGTCCGGGCGATGACGGGTACGCAGTATTTT,CSARVRAMTGTQYF
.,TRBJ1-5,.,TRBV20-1,TGCAGTTCTTATCGGGGGGCAGTCAATCAGCCCCAGCATTTT,CSSYRGAVNQPQHF
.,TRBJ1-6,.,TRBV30,TGTGCCGGGGGGCGCGATAATTCACCCCTCCACTTT,CAGGRDNSPLHF
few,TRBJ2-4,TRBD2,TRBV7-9,TGTGCCAGCAGCTTGCGGGGGTCCAAAAACATTCAGTACTTC,CASSLRGSKNIQYF
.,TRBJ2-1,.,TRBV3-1,TGTGCCAGCAGCCAAGATTGGCACAATGAGCAGTTCTTC,CASSQDWHNEQFF
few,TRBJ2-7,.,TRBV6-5,TGTGCCAGCAGTTACTCGTTTTCCGGGACCCAAACCTACGAGCAGTACTTC,CASSYSFSGTQTYEQYF